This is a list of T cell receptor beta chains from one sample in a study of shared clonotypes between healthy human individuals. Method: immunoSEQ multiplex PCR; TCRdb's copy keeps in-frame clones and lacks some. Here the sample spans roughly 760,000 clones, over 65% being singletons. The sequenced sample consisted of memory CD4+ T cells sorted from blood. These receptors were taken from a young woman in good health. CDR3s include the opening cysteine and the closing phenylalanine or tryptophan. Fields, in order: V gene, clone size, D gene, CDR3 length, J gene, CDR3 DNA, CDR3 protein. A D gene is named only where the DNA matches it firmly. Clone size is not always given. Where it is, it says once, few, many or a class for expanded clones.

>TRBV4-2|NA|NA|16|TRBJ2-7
TGTGCCAGCAGCCACAGCGGCAAAGGGGTCGATCACGAGCAGTACTTC
CASSHSGKGVDHEQYF
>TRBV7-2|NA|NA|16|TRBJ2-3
TGTGCCAGCAGCGCGTTTGGGGGGAGATTTGGAGATACGCAGTATTTT
CASSAFGGRFGDTQYF
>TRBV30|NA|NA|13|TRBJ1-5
TGTGCCTGGAGCGATGACAGCAATCAGCCCCAGCATTTT
CAWSDDSNQPQHF
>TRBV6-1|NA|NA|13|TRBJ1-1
TGTGCCAGCAGTATAACAGAGAACACTGAAGCTTTCTTT
CASSITENTEAFF
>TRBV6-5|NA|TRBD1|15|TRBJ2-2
TGTGCCAGCAGTGCCGGGACAGGGGCCTCCGGGGAGCTGTTTTTT
CASSAGTGASGELFF
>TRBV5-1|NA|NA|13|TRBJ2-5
TGCGCCAGCCACTCTGGAGAGGCAGAGACCCAGTACTTC
CASHSGEAETQYF
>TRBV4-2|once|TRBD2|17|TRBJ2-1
TGTGCCAGCAGCCCCCACGGGCTAGCGGGACAATACAATGAGCAGTTCTTC
CASSPHGLAGQYNEQFF
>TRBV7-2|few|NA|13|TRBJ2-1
TGTGCCAGCAGCCCTAGGGGGGTCGATGAGCAGTTCTTC
CASSPRGVDEQFF
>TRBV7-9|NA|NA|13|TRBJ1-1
TGTGCCAGCAGCTTAAAAGGGGCCCTAGAGGCTTTCTTT
CASSLKGALEAFF
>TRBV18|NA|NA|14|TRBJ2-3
TGTGCCAGCTCACCCCAATCGCGCACAGATACGCAGTATTTT
CASSPQSRTDTQYF
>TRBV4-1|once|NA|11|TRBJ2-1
TGCGCCAGCAGTCTAGAGCATGAGCAGTTCTTC
CASSLEHEQFF
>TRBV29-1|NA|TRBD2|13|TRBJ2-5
TGCAGCGTTGTACTAGCGGGAGTTGAGACCCAGTACTTC
CSVVLAGVETQYF
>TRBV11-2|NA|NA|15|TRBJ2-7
TGTGCCAGCAGCGCTATAATGTCTCGCTCCTACGAGCAGTACTTC
CASSAIMSRSYEQYF
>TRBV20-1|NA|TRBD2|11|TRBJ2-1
TGCAGTGCCCGGACTAGGCATGAGCAGTTCTTC
CSARTRHEQFF
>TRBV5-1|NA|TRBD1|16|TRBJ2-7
TGCGCCAGCAGCCGACCTGGGACAGATTTCCCCTACGAGCAGTACTTC
CASSRPGTDFPYEQYF
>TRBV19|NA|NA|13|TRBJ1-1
TGTGCCAGCCGATTTGAAGAAGACACTGAAGCTTTCTTT
CASRFEEDTEAFF
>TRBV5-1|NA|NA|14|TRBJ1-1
TGCGCCAGCAGCGACGGGAGGGAAAACACTGAAGCTTTCTTT
CASSDGRENTEAFF
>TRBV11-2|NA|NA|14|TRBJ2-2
TGTGCCAGCAGCTTAGAGGAATACACCGGGGAGCTGTTTTTT
CASSLEEYTGELFF
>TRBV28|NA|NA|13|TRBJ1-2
TGTGCCAGCAGGTCCGGGACACCTTTCGGCTACACCTTC
CASRSGTPFGYTF
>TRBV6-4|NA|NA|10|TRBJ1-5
TGTGCCAGCAGTGAATCCCCCCAGCATTTT
CASSESPQHF
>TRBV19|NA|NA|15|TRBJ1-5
TGTGCCAGTAGTATATCCCCTAATAGCAATCAGCCCCAGCATTTT
CASSISPNSNQPQHF
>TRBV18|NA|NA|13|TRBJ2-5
TGTGCCAGCTCACCTGACCAGTTGGAGACCCAGTACTTC
CASSPDQLETQYF